Presented here are 7 T cell receptor beta chains from one specimen sequenced in a study of OX40 agonist ivuxolimab in advanced cancers. TCRdb's copy holds only in-frame clones and misses some; the assay was immunoSEQ multiplex PCR. The sample yields roughly 46,000 clones, roughly nine tenths seen once. This specimen consisted of CD4+ or CD8+ T cells sorted from blood, obtained in a trial of the OX40 agonist ivuxolimab. The receptors come from an adult with an advanced solid tumor such as melanoma, head and neck, liver or kidney cancer.

This clone has more than one count but fewer than ten. The J gene is TRBJ2-1, the V gene TRBV29-1; maybe TRBD2 (7 bases). The CDR3 is made up of 12 amino acids. Trimming stripped 7 bases from V and 4 bases from J, with 11 bases between. Germline CDR1 reads SQVTM; CDR2 reads ANQGSEA. The chain's CDR3 is CSDREGYNEQFF. Written as DNA, the CDR3 is TGCAGCGACAGGGAGGGGTACAATGAGCAGTTCTTC.

V and J are TRBV16 and TRBJ2-1; D may match TRBD1 or TRBD2 (5 bases each). Between the trimmed V and J ends, which lost 3 bases and 7 bases, there was a span of 16 bases. CDR1 KGHSY and CDR2 FQNENV come from the germline V gene. This CDR3 comprises 15 residues. CDR3 in amino acids: CASSQAIGGKNEQFF. The CDR3 DNA reads as TGTGCCAGCAGCCAGGCCATTGGGGGTAAAAATGAGCAGTTCTTC.

CDR3 sequence (DNA): TGTGCCAGCAGTTTAGCCAGGGTGGGTGAGCAGTACTTC. This codes for CASSLARVGEQYF. This chain links TRBV27 with TRBJ2-7; the D gene is possibly TRBD1 (5 bases). The CDR3 has 13 residues. Trimming pared 2 bases from V and 7 bases from J, leaving 12 bases between. Per germline, CDR1 MNHEY and CDR2 SMNVEV (reference sequence).

The rearrangement uses TRBV11-2 and TRBJ1-3; D gene uncertain. V dropped 0 bases and J dropped 4 bases, with 10 bases sitting between them. There are 15 residues in the CDR3. From germline, CDR1 is SGHAT and CDR2 FQNNGV. CDR3: CASSLDWAAGNTIYF. In DNA form, the CDR3 reads TGTGCCAGCAGCTTAGATTGGGCGGCCGGAAACACCATATATTTT.

V and J are TRBV27 and TRBJ2-7; unclear D gene. Trimming cost V 4 bases and J 1 base, with 8 bases left between them. Germline CDR1 MNHEY, CDR2 SMNVEV (reference sequence). The CDR3 is 13 amino acids. The chain's CDR3 is CASSWSLSYEQYF. The CDR3 region has the DNA TGTGCCAGCAGTTGGTCCCTTTCCTACGAGCAGTACTTC.

The V and J genes are TRBV21-1 and TRBJ1-1; TRBD1, as called in the table, went unchecked against the DNA. TRBV21-1 is a pseudogene locus. CDR3 length: 12 residues. The CDR3, as DNA: TGTGCCAGCAGTCCCAGACAGATTGAAGCTTTCTTT. This codes for CASSPRQIEAFF.

The chain links TRBV7-6 to TRBJ2-2; the match to TRBD2 covers 10 bases. This CDR3 spans 16 amino acids. J lost 6 bases, V lost 4 bases, and 8 bases had no gene match. Germline-derived CDR1 and CDR2 are SGHVS and FNYEAQ. The CDR3 DNA reads as TGTGCCAGCAGCTCGGTTCTAGCGGGAGTGGCCGGGGAGCTGTTTTTT. This translates into CASSSVLAGVAGELFF.